The clone carrying this TCR beta chain was seen repeatedly, ten times or more. Its antigen is undetermined. This entry is derived from a study of T cell repertoires in cytomegalovirus infection. Turning to the study itself: Matching HLA type and CMV infection were both indicated by public TCR beta signatures.

Notes on the study in general: HLA-C-restricted CMV clonotypes gave the most frequent clonotype in two of eight donors.

Germline V gene sequence: CDR1 MNHEY, CDR2 SVGAGI. J gave up 7 bases and V 8 bases, and 10 bases lay outside the gene matches. CDR3 length equals 14 residues. MiXCR, applied by TCRdb to the reads, yields one record per CDR3 protein. The data show about 490,000 distinct CDR3 sequences, more than 15% seen once. This TCR was sampled from a human donor in good health (CMV status not recorded). Some clones in this sample may be carry-over from other donors' samples. The sequencing sample was made of CD8+ T cells from PBMCs. The rearrangement links TRBV6-5 to TRBJ2-7; 11 bases are shared with TRBD2. The CDR3 here is CASRIAGGPGEQYF. The CDR3 region has the DNA TGTGCCAGCCGCATAGCGGGAGGGCCGGGAGAGCAGTACTTC.